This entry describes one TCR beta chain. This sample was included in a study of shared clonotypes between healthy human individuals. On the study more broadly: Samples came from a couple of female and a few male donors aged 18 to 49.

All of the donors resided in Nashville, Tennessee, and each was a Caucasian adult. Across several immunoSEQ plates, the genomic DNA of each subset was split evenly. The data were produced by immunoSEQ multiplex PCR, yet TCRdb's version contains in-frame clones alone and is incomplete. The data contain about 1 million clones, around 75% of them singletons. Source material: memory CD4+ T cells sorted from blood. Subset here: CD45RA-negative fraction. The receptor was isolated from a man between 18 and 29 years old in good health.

CDR3 residues: CASSPWGLAHNEQFF. CDR3 sequence (DNA): TGTGCCAGCAGCCCATGGGGACTAGCCCACAATGAGCAGTTCTTC. This chain connects TRBV5-6 to TRBJ2-1; TRBD2 agrees at 9 bases. Unmatched junction bases numbered 7, after V lost 4 bases and J lost 5 bases. From germline, CDR1 is SGHDT and CDR2 YYEEEE. The CDR3 runs 15 residues.